Following are 25 T cell receptor beta chains from one sample sequenced in a study of cytomegalovirus exposure and HLA in healthy donors. PCR primers comprised 60 Vbeta and 13 Jbeta primers. Some clones are missing from TCRdb's copy, which holds only in-frame ones; the method was immunoSEQ multiplex PCR. Altogether 150,000 or so clones are present, 70% to 85% being singletons, with the ten largest covering roughly 2.5%. The specimen sequenced was PBMCs. The receptors stem from a human donor in good health.

The CDR3: CAWALGPGGSDYGYTF. In nucleotides, the CDR3 is TGTGCCTGGGCCCTCGGTCCAGGGGGCTCAGACTATGGCTACACCTTC. This chain links TRBV30 with TRBJ1-2; the match to TRBD1 covers 8 bases. The CDR3 consists of 16 residues. Germline CDR1 and CDR2: GTSNPN and SVGIG (reference sequence). V lost 5 bases and J lost 3; bases outside the gene matches: 14.

The chain has TRBV28 and TRBJ2-7; 8 nucleotides agree with TRBD1. CDR3 size: 15 residues. V was pared by 3 bases and J by 1 base, with 5 bases of the junction left unmatched. Germline V gives CDR1 MDHEN, CDR2 SYDVKM. The chain's CDR3 is CASSLTGTGSYEQYF. Written as DNA, the CDR3 is TGTGCCAGCAGTTTGACCGGGACAGGATCCTACGAGCAGTACTTC.

The chain joins TRBV19 to TRBJ2-7; 11 bases are shared with TRBD2. The junction had 5 bases not matched to a gene; V was cut back by 5 bases and J by 2 bases. Per the germline V gene, CDR1 is LNHDA and CDR2 is SQIVND (reference sequence). The CDR3 contains 15 residues. The CDR3 reads CASSPASGGPYEQYF. CDR3 nucleotide sequence: TGTGCCAGTAGTCCAGCTAGCGGGGGGCCCTACGAGCAGTACTTC.

The rearrangement links TRBV7-2 to TRBJ2-3, with D possibly TRBD1 on 6 matching bases. Germline V lookup: CDR1 SGHTA, CDR2 FQGNSA. V was shortened by 8 bases and J by 6 bases, with 12 bases between the two germline ends. This CDR3 has 12 residues. CDR3 region: CASGSGEDTQYF. The CDR3 nucleotides are TGTGCCAGCGGATCAGGGGAGGATACGCAGTATTTT. Full variable domain (remainder filled in from reference TRBV7-2 and TRBJ2-3): GAGVSQSPSNKVTEKGKDVELRCDPISGHTALYWYRQSLGQGLEFLIYFQGNSAPDKSGLPSDRFSAERTGGSVSTLTIQRTQQEDSAVYLCASGSGEDTQYFGPGTRLTVL.

With regard to this clone: At one end the junction does not follow the germline gene, possibly because of a read error. The chain is built from TRBV6-1 and TRBJ1-1; TRBD1 matches at 9 bases. The CDR3 runs to 14 residues. The V gene's germline CDR1 is MNHNS and CDR2 SASEGT. In DNA form, the CDR3 reads TGTGCCAGCAGTTCAAACAGGGGGCGGCCTGAGGCTTTCTTT. Its translation: CASSSNRGRPEAFF.

This clone was counted only a few times. The CDR3 sequence is CASRTGGSFYGYTF. The CDR3 DNA reads TGTGCCAGCAGGACAGGGGGCTCTTTCTATGGCTACACCTTC. V usage is TRBV9 and J usage is TRBJ1-2; 10 bases map to TRBD1. The CDR3 has 14 residues. The germline V gene encodes CDR1 SGDLS and CDR2 YYNGEE. J lost 4 bases, V lost 5 bases, and 5 bases had no gene match.

V usage is TRBV10-1 and J usage is TRBJ2-7; perhaps TRBD1 as D (6 bases). CDR1 and CDR2 (germline): WNHNN, SYGVQD (reference sequence). V was pared by 2 bases and J by 2 bases, with 10 bases between. The CDR3 has 14 residues. The CDR3 sequence is CASSEPGTPYEQYF. In DNA form, the CDR3 reads TGCGCCAGCAGTGAGCCTGGGACACCCTACGAGCAGTACTTC.

This sequence joins TRBV21-1 and TRBJ1-5; whether TRBD1, the table's D call, matches the DNA was not checked. TRBV21-1 is termed a pseudogene. CDR3 length: 17 residues. Here the CDR3 reads CASSNLKPLDSHQPQHF. CDR3 DNA: TGTGCCAGCAGCAATCTCAAACCACTGGACAGCCATCAGCCCCAGCATTTT.

The rearrangement links TRBV27 to TRBJ1-2; 9 bases agree with TRBD1. V trimming: 2 bases; J trimming: 3 bases; junction bases outside the gene matches: 1. The V gene's germline CDR1 is MNHEY and CDR2 SMNVEV (reference sequence). The CDR3 spans 14 residues. CDR3 protein: CASSLRTGDYGYTF. As DNA, the CDR3 is TGTGCCAGCAGTTTAAGGACAGGGGACTATGGCTACACCTTC.

In its sample, this clone was seen once. V usage is TRBV10-3 and J usage is TRBJ2-7; maybe TRBD1 (5 bases). This CDR3 has 12 residues. V was cut by 6 bases and J by 0 bases, with 6 bases left in between. Germline V CDR1 and CDR2: ENHRY, SYGVKD. The CDR3 is CAIRDTSYEQYF. DNA of the CDR3: TGTGCCATCAGGGACACCTCCTACGAGCAGTACTTC.

The chain carries TRBV4-1 and TRBJ2-1; 13 positions agree with TRBD2. Losses at the gene ends were 3 bases for V and 7 bases for J; bases not matched to a gene: 6. This CDR3 has 16 residues. Germline values: CDR1 MGHRA, CDR2 YSYEKL. CDR3 amino acids: CASSHTSGGAVNEQFF. The DNA of the CDR3 is TGCGCCAGCAGCCATACTAGCGGGGGGGCGGTAAATGAGCAGTTCTTC.

This clone was seen more than once but under ten times. The CDR3 DNA sequence: TGTGCCAGCAGTGAGCTCCAGGGTAGCACAGATACGCAGTATTTT. It encodes CASSELQGSTDTQYF. The chain joins TRBV6-1 to TRBJ2-3, with D possibly being TRBD1 (5 bases). Germline values: CDR1 MNHNS, CDR2 SASEGT. V was clipped by 3 bases and J by 0 bases, with 10 bases between them. The CDR3 consists of 15 residues.

This chain uses TRBV4-1 with TRBJ2-1; 14 bases align to TRBD2. The V segment lost 1 base and the J segment 12 bases; nucleotides outside the gene matches: 11. Germline loops: CDR1 MGHRA, CDR2 YSYEKL. The CDR3 runs to 17 residues. The chain's CDR3 is CASSQGRGTSGGRWQFF. The CDR3 region has the DNA TGCGCCAGCAGCCAAGGGAGGGGGACTAGCGGGGGAAGATGGCAGTTCTTC.

The chain couples TRBV15 to TRBJ1-4, with 8 bases fitting TRBD1. Germline lookup yields CDR1 LNHNV and CDR2 YYDKDF (reference sequence). V lost 2 bases to trimming and J lost 5 bases; unmatched junction nucleotides: 7. The CDR3 contains 16 residues. CDR3 residues: CATSRPRTGINEKLFF. CDR3 in DNA: TGTGCCACCAGCAGACCTAGGACAGGGATCAATGAAAAACTGTTTTTT.

The CDR3 spells CASNASPDREADQPQHF. The CDR3 coding sequence is TGTGCCAGTAACGCTTCCCCTGACAGGGAGGCCGATCAGCCCCAGCATTTT. V and J are TRBV19 and TRBJ1-5; 7 bases fit TRBD1. V shed 7 bases, J shed 5 bases, and the junction held 17 bases outside the gene matches. Germline V CDR1 and CDR2: LNHDA, SQIVND (reference sequence). This CDR3 is 17 amino acids long. The full variable domain, in which reference TRBV19 and TRBJ1-5 provide the parts outside the CDR3, is DGGITQSPKYLFRKEGQNVTLSCEQNLNHDAMYWYRQDPGQGLRLIYYSQIVNDFQKGDIAEGYSVSREKKESFPLTVTSAQKNPTAFYLCASNASPDREADQPQHFGDGTRLSIL.

The chain links TRBV11-2 to TRBJ2-7; TRBD1 might be the D (5 bases). V lost 0 bases to trimming and J lost 0 bases, with 21 bases between them. The germline gives CDR1 SGHAT, CDR2 FQNNGV. The CDR3 consists of 19 residues. This CDR3 reads CASSLDTPQTAFFSYEQYF. The CDR3 DNA follows: TGTGCCAGCAGCTTAGATACCCCCCAGACAGCATTTTTCTCCTACGAGCAGTACTTC.

This rearrangement joins TRBV19 to TRBJ2-3; TRBD2 might be the D (6 bases). CDR1 and CDR2 from the germline V gene are LNHDA and SQIVND (reference sequence). V lost 3 bases and J 0 bases, leaving 10 bases between the germline ends. CDR3 length: 15 amino acids. The CDR3 here is CASSITSSSTDTQYF. The DNA for the CDR3 is TGTGCCAGTAGTATCACTAGCTCTAGCACAGATACGCAGTATTTT.

The chain carries TRBV30 and TRBJ2-7; weak D call: TRBD2 (7 bases). V was shortened by 5 bases and J by 5 bases, with 16 bases between the two germline ends. The CDR3 has 13 residues. Germline loops: CDR1 GTSNPN, CDR2 SVGIG (reference sequence). The CDR3 sequence is CAWSGGGEDEQYF. The CDR3, as DNA: TGTGCCTGGTCGGGGGGCGGGGAAGACGAGCAGTACTTC.

This chain links TRBV27 with TRBJ2-7; 7 nucleotides match TRBD2. V lost 1 base to trimming and J lost 0 bases; unmatched junction nucleotides: 3. The CDR3 has 15 amino acids. CDR1 and CDR2 (germline): MNHEY, SMNVEV (reference sequence). The CDR3 bases are TGTGCCAGCAGTTTATTCGGGGGGAGCTCCTACGAGCAGTACTTC. Translating it yields CASSLFGGSSYEQYF.

This chain links TRBV4-1 with TRBJ2-1, with D perhaps matching TRBD1 (6 bases). The germline gives CDR1 MGHRA, CDR2 YSYEKL. The length of the CDR3 is 14 residues. V lost 3 bases to trimming and J lost 8 bases, with 14 bases between them. The CDR3 DNA reads TGCGCCAGCAGCCAGGGTGGGACAATCGATGAGCAGTTCTTC. Translated: CASSQGGTIDEQFF.

The chain couples TRBV10-1 to TRBJ2-3; the match to TRBD1 covers 7 bases. The CDR3 extends over 16 amino acids. Germline CDR1 and CDR2: WNHNN and SYGVQD (reference sequence). Losses at the gene ends were 2 bases for V and 6 bases for J; bases not matched to a gene: 11. The CDR3 DNA reads TGCGCCAGCAGTGAGGGTGTGGGACAGACTGTCGATACGCAGTATTTT. This encodes CASSEGVGQTVDTQYF.

The chain carries TRBV10-1 and TRBJ1-5, with D uncertain. Trimming pared 2 bases from V and 2 bases from J, leaving 10 bases between. The CDR3 has 15 amino acids. CDR1 is WNHNN and CDR2 is SYGVQD in the germline V gene (reference sequence). CDR3 nucleotides: TGCGCCAGCAGTGAGGAGGATCCGGGCAATCAGCCCCAGCATTTT. It codes for CASSEEDPGNQPQHF.

This chain joins TRBV10-3 and TRBJ1-5, with 7 bases that match TRBD1. V shed 7 bases and J 1 base; nucleotides not matched to a gene: 4. The germline gives CDR1 ENHRY, CDR2 SYGVKD. The CDR3 is 14 amino acids. The CDR3 DNA reads as TGTGCCATCAACCAGGGGGGAAGCAATCAGCCCCAGCATTTT. Translation gives CAINQGGSNQPQHF.

The rearrangement joins TRBV2 to TRBJ2-7; D is perhaps TRBD1 (6 bases). Trimming removed 7 bases at V and 1 base at J, with 14 bases between. The germline CDR1 and CDR2 sequences are SNHLY and FYNNEI. CDR3 size: 14 residues. The CDR3 loop is CASTLDRFSYEQYF. Here the CDR3 DNA reads TGTGCCAGCACTCTCGACAGGTTTTCCTACGAGCAGTACTTC. The whole variable domain, filled in from reference TRBV2 and TRBJ2-7, reads EPEVTQTPSHQVTQMGQEVILRCVPISNHLYFYWYRQILGQKVEFLVSFYNNEISEKSEIFDDQFSVERPDGSNFTLKIRSTKLEDSAMYFCASTLDRFSYEQYFGPGTRLTVT.

This clone was recorded only once. This chain joins TRBV7-2 and TRBJ1-1; TRBD1 aligns across 9 bases. V was clipped by 3 bases and J by 1 base; unmatched bases: 3. This CDR3 has 15 residues. The germline V gene has CDR1 SGHTA and CDR2 FQGNSA. CDR3 coding DNA: TGTGCCAGCAGCTTCCGGACAGGGGCGAACACTGAAGCTTTCTTT. This sequence encodes CASSFRTGANTEAFF.